This T cell receptor beta chain was found in a study of blood T cell repertoires in COVID-19. Profiled with immunoSEQ multiplex PCR; TCRdb holds only in-frame clones, not every one. The data show about 110,000 clones, 65% to 90% seen once. What was sequenced was peripheral blood. This receptor was obtained from a woman aged 55-70 years with acute or convalescent COVID-19.

The CDR3 region has the DNA TGTGCCATCAGCGCCCCGGGGGACAATGAGCAGTTCTTC. Its translation: CAISAPGDNEQFF. This sequence joins TRBV10-3 and TRBJ2-1, with D maybe TRBD2 (6 bases). The CDR3 sequence is 13 residues long. Trimming took off 6 bases at V and 5 bases at J, with 11 bases between the two ends. Germline loops: CDR1 ENHRY, CDR2 SYGVKD.